This section outlines one TCR beta chain sequence together with its context. Antigen unknown. Each diagnosis was grounded in clinical symptoms, serum thyroxine and TRAb, thyroid ultrasound, and orbital computed tomography. Out of approximately 10 ml of fresh peripheral blood came the PBMCs. The sample comes from a study of T cells in Graves' hyperthyroidism and ophthalmopathy. Across the study: Peripheral blood draws took place at initial diagnosis, ahead of any treatment. Study conclusions and caveats: Ophthalmopathy and stable hyperthyroidism were separated by a 13 V-J model.

The V end lost 0 bases, the J end lost 1 base, and 15 bases lay between the germline ends. The CDR3 is 17 amino acids. Germline V gives CDR1 LNHNV, CDR2 YYDKDF (reference sequence). RNA transcripts gave rise to amplified TCR beta CDR3 regions. A first-round RT-PCR of the TCR CDR3 used the HTBI primer set. TCRdb analysed the multiplex PCR reads with MiXCR anew, one entry per CDR3 protein. Among 550,000 to 850,000 distinct CDR3 sequences listed, around 20% were seen once. The source is a woman in her forties or fifties with Graves' hyperthyroidism that later progressed to Graves' ophthalmopathy. The specimen sequenced was blood. The chain recombines TRBV15 with TRBJ1-1; TRBD1 is a possible D gene (6 bases). The CDR3 region is CATSRDYAGGANTEAFF. The CDR3 DNA is TGTGCCACCAGCAGAGATTATGCGGGGGGCGCGAACACTGAAGCTTTCTTT.